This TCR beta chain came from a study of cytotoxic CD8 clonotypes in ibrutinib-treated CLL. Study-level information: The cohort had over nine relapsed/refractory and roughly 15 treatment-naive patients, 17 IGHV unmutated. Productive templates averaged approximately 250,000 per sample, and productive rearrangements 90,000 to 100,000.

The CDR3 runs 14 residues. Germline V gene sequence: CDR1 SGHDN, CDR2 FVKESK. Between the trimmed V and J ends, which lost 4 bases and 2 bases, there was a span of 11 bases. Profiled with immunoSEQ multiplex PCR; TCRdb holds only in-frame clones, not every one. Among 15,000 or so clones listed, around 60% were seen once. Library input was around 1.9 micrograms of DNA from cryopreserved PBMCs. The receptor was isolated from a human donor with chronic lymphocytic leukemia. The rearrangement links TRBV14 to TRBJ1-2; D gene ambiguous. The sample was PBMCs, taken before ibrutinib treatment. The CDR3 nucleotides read TGTGCCAGCAGCCCACACATACGCAACTATGGCTACACCTTC. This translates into CASSPHIRNYGYTF.